The next 21 T cell receptor beta chains were all read from a single sample in a study of T cells in Graves' hyperthyroidism and ophthalmopathy. Using RNA transcripts as the source, TCR beta CDR3 regions were amplified. RT-PCR in the first round (using the HTBI primer set) targeted the TCR CDR3. TCRdb called the multiplex PCR reads again in MiXCR, with one record for every CDR3 protein. The table shows under 550,000 distinct CDR3 sequences, with roughly 13% occurring only once. Sample: blood. These receptors were collected from a woman younger than 35 with Graves' hyperthyroidism.

Ten or more counts support this clonotype. The chain combines TRBV5-1 with TRBJ2-1, with unresolved D. Trimming shortened V by 0 bases and J by 0 bases, and 7 bases separated the two germline ends. Germline assignment: CDR1 SGHRS and CDR2 YFSETQ. The CDR3 spans 15 residues. CDR3 sequence: CASSLGVLSYNEQFF. DNA of the CDR3: TGCGCCAGCAGCTTGGGAGTACTCTCCTACAATGAGCAGTTCTTC.

This clonotype was picked up many times. The chain joins TRBV5-1 to TRBJ2-3; 10 bases fit TRBD2. V shed 3 bases, J shed 1 base, and the junction held 8 bases outside the gene matches. The CDR3 is 17 residues long. The germline V gene encodes CDR1 SGHRS and CDR2 YFSETQ. This chain's CDR3 is CASSSRTSGWGTDTQYF. DNA of the CDR3: TGCGCCAGCAGCTCGCGGACTAGCGGCTGGGGCACAGATACGCAGTATTTT. The whole variable domain, filled in from reference TRBV5-1 and TRBJ2-3, reads KAGVTQTPRYLIKTRGQQVTLSCSPISGHRSVSWYQQTPGQGLQFLFEYFSETQRNKGNFPGRFSGRQFSNSRSEMNVSTLELGDSALYLCASSSRTSGWGTDTQYFGPGTRLTVL.

This clonotype was seen many times. The chain employs TRBV18 and TRBJ1-2; 8 positions match TRBD1. J gave up 8 bases and V 3 bases, and 5 bases lay outside the gene matches. This CDR3 has 13 amino acids. Germline loops: CDR1 KGHSH, CDR2 LQKENI. CDR3 sequence: CASSPGQDRGYTF. DNA of the CDR3: TGTGCCAGCTCACCGGGACAGGACCGAGGCTACACCTTC.

In its sample, this clonotype was seen many times. The chain carries TRBV28 and TRBJ1-2; D ambiguous. The CDR3 covers 14 residues. Per germline, CDR1 MDHEN and CDR2 SYDVKM. V lost 2 bases and J 4 bases, leaving 11 bases between the germline ends. The CDR3 nucleotides read TGTGCCAGCAGTTTACAAGCGGGAGCCTATGGCTACACCTTC. This sequence encodes CASSLQAGAYGYTF.

This clonotype appeared many times. This rearrangement joins TRBV27 to TRBJ1-2; no definite D call. The CDR3 is 16 residues long. Germline V gene sequence: CDR1 MNHEY, CDR2 SMNVEV (reference sequence). V was shortened by 0 bases and J by 7 bases, with 18 bases between the two germline ends. CDR3 DNA: TGTGCCAGCAGTTTATCCCCCAGAGCAGTCGAGACTGGCTACACCTTC. Amino acids: CASSLSPRAVETGYTF.

Of note for this clonotype: A read error may be the cause here, since a much bigger clone is one base away. The chain joins TRBV11-2 to TRBJ2-7; 9 bases are shared with TRBD2. There are 15 residues in the CDR3. Per germline, CDR1 SGHAT and CDR2 FQNNGV. The CDR3 loop reads CASSLGPSGNYKQYF. The CDR3 DNA is TGTGCCAGCAGCCTGGGCCCTAGCGGGAACTACAAGCAGTACTTC.

The count of this clonotype is one. V is TRBV29-1 and J is TRBJ1-3, with 8 bases matching TRBD1. Trimming cost V 5 bases and J 3 bases; bases outside gene matches: 3. CDR1 is SQVTM and CDR2 is ANQGSEA in the germline V gene. CDR3 length equals 13 residues. CDR3 sequence: CSVIGQGGNTIYF. The DNA of the CDR3 is TGCAGCGTTATTGGACAGGGTGGAAACACCATATATTTT. Combining the CDR3 with reference TRBV29-1 and TRBJ1-3 gives the whole variable domain SAVISQKPSRDICQRGTSLTIQCQVDSQVTMMFWYRQQPGQSLTLIATANQGSEATYESGFVIDKFPISRPNLTFSTLTVSNMSPEDSSIYLCSVIGQGGNTIYFGEGSWLTVV.

This clonotype was counted only a few times. The chain links TRBV10-3 to TRBJ2-6; the match to TRBD2 covers 10 bases. V lost 11 bases and J lost 0; bases outside the gene matches: 22. Per germline, CDR1 ENHRY and CDR2 SYGVKD. CDR3 length: 21 residues. CDR3 region: CAARRGGGLAGGSSGANVLTF. CDR3 DNA: TGTGCCGCCCGACGCGGGGGTGGATTAGCGGGAGGTTCCTCTGGGGCCAACGTCCTGACTTTC.

A few counts support this clonotype. The chain carries TRBV6-1 and TRBJ1-1; the D gene is possibly TRBD1 (6 bases). V lost 5 bases and J lost 2, with 12 bases in between. CDR3 size: 14 residues. Germline values: CDR1 MNHNS, CDR2 SASEGT. CDR3 bases: TGTGCCAGCAGTTACTGGGACATTAACACTGAAGCTTTCTTT. Its protein product is CASSYWDINTEAFF.

The CDR3 here is CASSPTSGRSTRNTGELFF. The DNA for the CDR3 is TGTGCCAGCAGCCCGACTAGCGGGAGATCGACCCGGAACACCGGGGAGCTGTTTTTT. This chain links TRBV7-3 with TRBJ2-2; TRBD2 aligns across 12 bases. CDR3 length equals 19 residues. Unmatched junction bases numbered 11, after V lost 5 bases and J lost 1 base. Germline values: CDR1 SGHTA, CDR2 FQGTGA. Together with reference TRBV7-3 and TRBJ2-2, the CDR3 gives the full variable domain: GAGVSQTPSNKVTEKGKYVELRCDPISGHTALYWYRQSLGQGPEFLIYFQGTGAADDSGLPNDRFFAVRPEGSVSTLKIQRTERGDSAVYLCASSPTSGRSTRNTGELFFGEGSRLTVL.

This clonotype came up many times. This chain connects TRBV2 to TRBJ1-1, with D perhaps TRBD1 (6 bases). Germline V lookup: CDR1 SNHLY, CDR2 FYNNEI. The CDR3 runs to 12 residues. Trimming shortened V by 8 bases and J by 4 bases, and 11 bases separated the two germline ends. The CDR3 sequence: CASRQGSTEAFF. The CDR3 bases are TGTGCCAGCCGCCAGGGGAGCACTGAAGCTTTCTTT.

This clonotype was observed a few times. The rearrangement uses TRBV19 and TRBJ1-5, with no clear D. The length of the CDR3 is 16 residues. Germline V lookup: CDR1 LNHDA, CDR2 SQIVND (reference sequence). The V and J ends lost 0 bases and 4 bases respectively, with 13 bases between them. DNA for the CDR3: TGTGCCAGTAGTATAGAGCCAGGAACGACAAATCAGCCCCAGCATTTT. This encodes CASSIEPGTTNQPQHF.

The chain links TRBV30 to TRBJ2-3, with D possibly called TRBD1 or TRBD2 (6 bases each). Trimming stripped 2 bases from V and 1 base from J, with 13 bases between. Germline V gene data show CDR1 as GTSNPN and CDR2 as SVGIG (reference sequence). The CDR3 sequence is 15 residues long. The CDR3 region has the DNA TGTGCCTGGAGTAGGGGGGCCTTGGGCACAGATACGCAGTATTTT. Translating it yields CAWSRGALGTDTQYF.

This clonotype was observed a few times. The J gene is TRBJ2-7, the V gene TRBV28, with 9 bases lining up with TRBD2. V dropped 5 bases and J dropped 5; count of bases not matched to a gene: 7. Germline V CDR1 and CDR2: MDHEN, SYDVKM. CDR3 length: 14 amino acids. The CDR3 protein is CASSRTSVTHEQYF. DNA for the CDR3: TGTGCCAGCAGTCGGACTAGCGTCACACACGAGCAGTACTTC.

The chain has TRBV27 and TRBJ2-7; TRBD2 is a possible D gene (9 bases). Germline lookup yields CDR1 MNHEY and CDR2 SMNVEV (reference sequence). V gave up 2 bases and J gave up 7 bases, with 21 bases separating them. This CDR3 is built from 16 residues. The CDR3 DNA is TGTGCCAGCAGTTTACAAGGACAGGGACTAGCAGGAGAGCAGTACTTC. Encoded protein: CASSLQGQGLAGEQYF.

This clonotype has ten or more counts. The chain recombines TRBV3-1 with TRBJ1-1; D remains ambiguous. CDR3 length equals 15 residues. In germline, CDR1 is LGHDT, CDR2 YNNKEL (reference sequence). Trimming stripped 1 base from V and 0 bases from J, with 9 bases between. The chain's CDR3 is CASSQGVSMNTEAFF. CDR3 sequence (DNA): TGTGCCAGCAGCCAAGGGGTCAGCATGAACACTGAAGCTTTCTTT.

This clonotype was seen repeatedly, ten times or more. The chain recombines TRBV27 with TRBJ2-3; D might be TRBD1 (5 bases). The CDR3 length is 12 residues. CDR1 and CDR2 (germline): MNHEY, SMNVEV (reference sequence). Trimming stripped 9 bases from V and 2 bases from J, with 9 bases between. CDR3 in amino acids: CARRQNTDTQYF. CDR3 bases: TGTGCCAGACGACAGAACACAGATACGCAGTATTTT.

Worth noting for this clonotype: Being one base from a much bigger clone, this may be a read error. The V gene is TRBV9, the J gene TRBJ2-1; 10 positions match TRBD2. The length of the CDR3 is 17 residues. The germline gives CDR1 SGDLS, CDR2 YYNGEE. The CDR3 DNA follows: TGTGCCAGCAGCTTAACTAGCGGGAAGAGCTCCTACAATGGGCAGTTCTTC. Protein sequence: CASSLTSGKSSYNGQFF.

In its sample, this clonotype was seen many times. The V and J genes are TRBV27 and TRBJ2-7; no clear D gene. Trimming took off 8 bases at V and 5 bases at J, with 10 bases between the two ends. CDR3 length: 11 residues. Germline V gene data show CDR1 as MNHEY and CDR2 as SMNVEV (reference sequence). The DNA of the CDR3 is TGTGCCAGCCGAATAAGGGACGAGCAGTACTTC. Protein product: CASRIRDEQYF.

This clonotype occurred many times. The gene calls are TRBV6-1 and TRBJ2-7; 9 bases agree with TRBD1. V shed 10 bases and J 1 base; nucleotides not matched to a gene: 11. The CDR3 totals 15 residues. Per the germline V gene, CDR1 is MNHNS and CDR2 is SASEGT. The CDR3 sequence: CATRLPGQGSYEQYF. The CDR3 DNA follows: TGTGCCACTCGACTCCCGGGACAGGGATCCTACGAGCAGTACTTC.

This clonotype has ten or more counts. The CDR3 sequence: CASSQRGLDTEAFF. DNA of the CDR3: TGCGCCAGCAGCCAACGGGGCCTCGACACTGAAGCTTTCTTT. J is TRBJ1-1 and V is TRBV4-1; tentatively, D is TRBD1 (5 bases). This CDR3 spans 14 amino acids. The V gene lost 2 bases and the J gene lost 3 bases, with 10 bases spanning the gap. Germline lookup yields CDR1 MGHRA and CDR2 YSYEKL.